Below, 10 T cell receptor beta chains from the same sample are listed, as sequenced in a study of human T cells and chemical hapten exposure. TCRdb re-called the RACE reads through MiXCR, storing one row per CDR3 protein. The sample lists 350,000 or so distinct CDR3 sequences; about 7% were seen once. Time point indicated: patch test 1, 2 weeks after DPC sensitization. Treatment of the sample: therapeutic diphenylcyclopropenone sensitization with weekly scalp DPC. This sample comprised whole blood, obtained in connection with sensitization to the hapten diphenylcyclopropenone (DPC). The receptors here all came from a young woman with alopecia areata. Some clones in this sample may be carry-over from other donors' samples.

This clonotype was recorded a few times. V usage is TRBV9 and J usage is TRBJ1-2; D is uncertain. The ends were cut back, 3 bases at V and 4 bases at J, with 13 bases in the middle. This CDR3 contains 14 residues. The germline V gene has CDR1 SGDLS and CDR2 YYNGEE. In DNA form, the CDR3 reads TGTGCCAGCAGCGCTAGGACCGGTACCTATGGCTACACCTTC. Its translation: CASSARTGTYGYTF.

This clonotype has more than one count but fewer than ten. The chain links TRBV10-3 to TRBJ2-5; D possibly matches TRBD1 or TRBD2 (6 bases each). CDR1 is ENHRY, CDR2 SYGVKD, per germline. Trimming pared 10 bases from V and 4 bases from J, leaving 16 bases between. The CDR3 loop spans 13 amino acids. The CDR3 reads CATGPEGGETQYF. Here the CDR3 DNA reads TGTGCCACCGGGCCCGAGGGGGGAGAGACCCAGTACTTC.

This clonotype was seen a few times. This chain joins TRBV20-1 and TRBJ1-1; TRBD1 is a possible D gene (6 bases). The germline V gene encodes CDR1 DFQATT and CDR2 SNEGSKA (reference sequence). This CDR3 is 13 amino acids long. CDR3 sequence reads: CSRPGHGSTEAFF. As DNA, the CDR3 is TGCAGCCGCCCGGGACATGGGTCTACTGAAGCTTTCTTT.

The rearrangement links TRBV6-5 to TRBJ1-5, with a possible D match to TRBD1 (5 bases). Trimming stripped 6 bases from V and 9 bases from J, with 15 bases between. There are 13 residues in the CDR3. The germline gives CDR1 MNHEY, CDR2 SVGAGI. CDR3 sequence reads: CASRDNMLGPQHF. CDR3 coding DNA: TGTGCCAGCAGGGACAATATGTTGGGGCCCCAGCATTTT.

The table lists this clonotype with many counts. V and J are TRBV6-6 and TRBJ2-7; D perhaps matches TRBD1 (6 bases). The germline V gene encodes CDR1 MNHNY and CDR2 SVGAGI (reference sequence). This CDR3 comprises 13 residues. V lost 8 bases and J 3 bases, leaving 14 bases between the germline ends. The CDR3 nucleotides read TGTGCCAGCTGCCCGGCGGACAGCTACGAGCAGTACTTC. It yields the protein CASCPADSYEQYF.

The chain employs TRBV6-5 and TRBJ2-1; TRBD2 matches at 10 bases. The ends lost 10 bases at V and 0 bases at J; junction bases unmatched: 6. CDR1 and CDR2 from the germline V gene are MNHEY and SVGAGI. CDR3 length: 15 residues. The CDR3: CATRAGGDSYNEQFF. The CDR3 DNA reads TGTGCCACCCGAGCGGGGGGGGACTCCTACAATGAGCAGTTCTTC.

In this sample, this clonotype turned up many times. The J gene is TRBJ1-6, the V gene TRBV7-2; D call uncertain. Trimming pared 10 bases from V and 2 bases from J, leaving 9 bases between. This CDR3 region has 13 residues. The V gene's germline CDR1 is SGHTA and CDR2 FQGNSA. The CDR3 reads CATHITYNSPLHF. CDR3 in DNA: TGTGCCACCCACATTACCTATAATTCACCCCTCCACTTT.

Notes on this clonotype: At one of its ends the junction is not consistent with the germline gene, which may arise from a read error. The chain has TRBV6-2 or TRBV6-3 and TRBJ1-2; D gene uncertain. Per the germline V gene, CDR1 is MNHEY and CDR2 is SVGEGT. The CDR3 consists of 15 residues. The CDR3 region has the DNA TGTGCCAGCAGTTACGGGGAGAACCATAACTATGGCCACACCTTC. It yields the protein CASSYGENHNYGHTF.

The chain employs TRBV9 and TRBJ2-2, with D unresolved. V lost 0 bases, J lost 1 base, and 10 bases lay in between. The CDR3 is 16 residues long. CDR1 is SGDLS and CDR2 is YYNGEE in the germline V gene. The chain's CDR3 is CASSVDRLVNTGELFF. In DNA, the CDR3 is TGTGCCAGCAGCGTAGACCGCCTTGTGAACACCGGGGAGCTGTTTTTT.

This clonotype was seen at least ten times. The rearrangement joins TRBV5-1 to TRBJ1-5; the D is unclear. Germline CDR1 is SGHRS and CDR2 is YFSETQ. The CDR3 is 13 amino acids. Trimming pared 0 bases from V and 5 bases from J, leaving 6 bases between. CDR3 residues: CASSLEVDQPQHF. DNA for the CDR3: TGCGCCAGCAGCTTGGAAGTAGATCAGCCCCAGCATTTT.